These 11 T cell receptor beta chains were all obtained from the same sample, sequenced in a study of shared clonotypes between healthy human individuals. TCRdb's table, derived via immunoSEQ multiplex PCR, lists solely in-frame clones and lacks some. Here the sample spans about 1,900,000 clones, just under 95% being singletons. Only CD45RO-negative cells positively selected for CCR7 counted as naive CD8 cells, so terminally differentiated effector memory CD45RA+ cells were excluded. The material sequenced was naive CD8+ T cells sorted from blood. The receptor source for this set is a man aged 18-30 years in good health.

The V and J genes are TRBV5-1 and TRBJ1-5, with D unresolved. From germline, CDR1 is SGHRS and CDR2 YFSETQ. There are 16 residues in the CDR3. V shed 0 bases and J shed 3 bases, with 13 bases lying between them. Here the CDR3 DNA reads TGCGCCAGCAGCTTGGGGCCGAAGATGGACAATCAGCCCCAGCATTTT. Translation: CASSLGPKMDNQPQHF.

The chain recombines TRBV2 with TRBJ2-2; D may correspond to TRBD1 or TRBD2 (5 bases each). This CDR3 has 15 amino acids. V dropped 7 bases and J dropped 1 base, with 13 bases sitting between them. The V gene's germline CDR1 is SNHLY and CDR2 FYNNEI. This CDR3 reads CASTRGPKNTGELFF. CDR3 nucleotide sequence: TGTGCCAGCACTCGGGGCCCTAAGAACACCGGGGAGCTGTTTTTT.

The chain uses TRBV19 and TRBJ2-1; maybe TRBD2 (6 bases). The ends were cut back, 3 bases at V and 6 bases at J, with 9 bases in the middle. The CDR3 length is 13 residues. Germline V CDR1 and CDR2: LNHDA, SQIVND (reference sequence). This CDR3 is CASSIAGLNEQFF. CDR3 nucleotides: TGTGCCAGTAGTATCGCGGGGCTCAATGAGCAGTTCTTC.

V usage is TRBV5-5 and J usage is TRBJ1-1; D ambiguous. Germline V gene sequence: CDR1 SGHKS, CDR2 YYEKEE (reference sequence). The length of the CDR3 is 13 residues. Deletions cut 1 base from V and 4 bases from J, with 8 bases between. The CDR3: CASSLWGSTEAFF. The DNA for the CDR3 is TGTGCCAGCAGCTTGTGGGGTAGCACTGAAGCTTTCTTT.

The chain links TRBV27 to TRBJ2-3, with 14 bases that match TRBD2. Germline lookup yields CDR1 MNHEY and CDR2 SMNVEV (reference sequence). The J segment lost 3 bases and the V segment lost 7 bases, leaving 9 bases of the junction unmatched. This CDR3 has 17 amino acids. CDR3 sequence (DNA): TGTGCCAGCACTATACCGGGACTAGCGGGAGAAACAGATACGCAGTATTTT. Protein sequence: CASTIPGLAGETDTQYF.

J is TRBJ2-5 and V is TRBV7-9; 11 nucleotides agree with TRBD2. The V segment lost 0 bases and the J segment 5 bases; nucleotides outside the gene matches: 14. The CDR3 length is 19 residues. CDR1 and CDR2 from the germline V gene are SEHNR and FQNEAQ (reference sequence). CDR3 sequence: CASSLASLAGGREWETQYF. The CDR3 coding sequence is TGTGCCAGCAGCTTAGCCTCCCTAGCGGGAGGTCGTGAGTGGGAGACCCAGTACTTC.

The rearrangement joins TRBV27 to TRBJ2-3; the D gene is possibly TRBD1 (5 bases). Trimming pared 6 bases from V and 3 bases from J, leaving 19 bases between. The CDR3 consists of 16 residues. Germline loops: CDR1 MNHEY, CDR2 SMNVEV (reference sequence). The CDR3 nucleotides are TGTGCCAGCAGCTCAGGGATAGCCGACGAAACAGATACGCAGTATTTT. Protein product: CASSSGIADETDTQYF.

The V gene is TRBV2, the J gene TRBJ1-5; D gene ambiguous. Germline CDR1 reads SNHLY; CDR2 reads FYNNEI. The CDR3 contains 16 residues. V lost 4 bases and J lost 2, with 15 bases in between. The DNA of the CDR3 is TGTGCCAGCAGTGCCTCGGAAGAAAGGGGCAATCAGCCCCAGCATTTT. Amino acid sequence: CASSASEERGNQPQHF.

V usage is TRBV27 and J usage is TRBJ2-7, with TRBD1 matching over 8 bases. The trim removed 5 bases at V and 2 bases at J, leaving 11 bases unmatched. This CDR3 spans 16 amino acids. Per germline, CDR1 MNHEY and CDR2 SMNVEV (reference sequence). The CDR3 region is CASSNSGTGQTYEQYF. CDR3 coding DNA: TGTGCCAGCAGTAACTCTGGGACAGGACAGACCTACGAGCAGTACTTC.

The V call is TRBV7-6, the J call TRBJ2-1, with TRBD2 identical over 7 bases. Unmatched junction bases numbered 8, after V lost 5 bases and J lost 7 bases. The CDR3 contains 14 residues. Germline V gene lookup returns CDR1 SGHVS and CDR2 FNYEAQ. CDR3 sequence (DNA): TGTGCCAGCAGCCTCTCGGCGGGGGTAAATGAGCAGTTCTTC. It translates to CASSLSAGVNEQFF.

The chain couples TRBV4-1 to TRBJ2-5; a weak D match, TRBD1 (5 bases). The V end lost 1 base, the J end lost 5 bases, and 14 bases lay between the germline ends. From germline, CDR1 is MGHRA and CDR2 YSYEKL. The CDR3 contains 15 residues. The CDR3 region is CASSQGIGSGETQYF. The CDR3 coding sequence is TGCGCCAGCAGCCAAGGAATAGGGTCAGGGGAGACCCAGTACTTC.